The entry below gives a single TCR beta chain sequence along with its context. This sample is drawn from a study of blood T cell repertoires in COVID-19. Whole-study context: T cells, B-cell-depleted T cells, or PBMCs supplied cDNA or gDNA.

Original processing notes: Amplified reference gene primers provided the basis for estimating nucleated cell counts. Assay: immunoSEQ multiplex PCR; the TCRdb copy retains only in-frame clones and omits some. That table supplies the V and J calls and clone size; D and trimming were determined from the DNA. The sample lists about 300,000 clones, approximately 90% seen once, with about 4% in the top ten. Two negative PCRs, clearance, or symptom resolution characterized the recovered Cohort 3 donors. The CDR3 is 11 amino acids. The ends were cut back, 5 bases at V and 6 bases at J, with 8 bases in the middle. CDR1 is SEHNR and CDR2 is FQNEAQ in the germline V gene (reference sequence).

The clonotype was recovered from a man between 25 and 39 years old who had recovered from COVID-19. Material for sequencing was PBMCs or T cells enriched from blood (not recorded which). The chain uses TRBV7-9 and TRBJ2-7; D is uncertain. CDR3 in amino acids: CASSTTLEQYF. DNA of the CDR3: TGTGCCAGCAGCACAACCCTCGAGCAGTACTTC.